The 21 T cell receptor beta chains below come from one sample, sequenced in a study of cytomegalovirus exposure and HLA in healthy donors. Both 60 Vbeta primers and 13 Jbeta primers went into the PCR. Repertoires were generated with immunoSEQ multiplex PCR, while TCRdb's copy carries only in-frame clones and drops some. The sample has roughly 100,000 clones; about 16% are singletons. Sequences were obtained from PBMCs. The source of these receptors is a female donor in good health and CMV-seronegative.

This clone was seen a few times. The rearrangement uses TRBV9 and TRBJ2-1; 8 nucleotides line up with TRBD2. V dropped 2 bases and J dropped 9; count of bases not matched to a gene: 7. The CDR3 has 14 amino acids. Germline CDR1 SGDLS, CDR2 YYNGEE. The CDR3 nucleotides are TGTGCCAGCAGCGTGACGGGGGGGGATGGTGAGCAGTTCTTC. Encoded protein: CASSVTGGDGEQFF.

This clone was picked up a small number of times. The chain has TRBV29-1 and TRBJ1-4; no firm D call. The CDR3 has 15 residues. Germline CDR1 and CDR2: SQVTM and ANQGSEA. The V gene lost 7 bases and the J gene lost 0 bases, with 15 bases spanning the gap. The CDR3 sequence: CSALGGQTTNEKLFF. The CDR3 DNA is TGCAGCGCCCTGGGAGGGCAAACAACTAATGAAAAACTGTTTTTT.

This clone was seen only a few times. The chain has TRBV27 and TRBJ1-2; D unresolved. Trimming stripped 2 bases from V and 8 bases from J, with 15 bases between. The CDR3 sequence is 14 residues long. Germline-derived CDR1 and CDR2 are MNHEY and SMNVEV (reference sequence). The CDR3 DNA reads TGTGCCAGCAGTTTAACGGGTGACCGGTGGGGCTACACCTTC. Protein sequence: CASSLTGDRWGYTF.

This clone was detected a few times. The V and J genes are TRBV27 and TRBJ2-7; 13 nucleotides line up with TRBD2. Germline V gives CDR1 MNHEY, CDR2 SMNVEV (reference sequence). The trim removed 3 bases at V and 3 bases at J, leaving 2 bases unmatched. The length of the CDR3 is 15 residues. CDR3 DNA: TGTGCCAGCAGTTTTAGACTAGCGGGGGGCTACGAGCAGTACTTC. Protein product: CASSFRLAGGYEQYF.

This clone has more than one count but fewer than ten. The chain uses TRBV2 and TRBJ2-1, with no clear D. Trimming took off 2 bases at V and 10 bases at J, with 6 bases between the two ends. Germline values: CDR1 SNHLY, CDR2 FYNNEI. This CDR3 spans 11 amino acids. The CDR3 region is CASSESEEQFF. DNA of the CDR3: TGTGCCAGCAGTGAATCGGAGGAGCAGTTCTTC.

This clone came up a few times. The chain joins TRBV28 to TRBJ1-3, with 9 bases lining up with TRBD1. V shed 8 bases, J shed 2 bases, and the junction held 4 bases outside the gene matches. The germline V gene has CDR1 MDHEN and CDR2 SYDVKM. CDR3 length: 14 residues. CDR3 residues: CASYRGRPGNTIYF. For the CDR3, the DNA is TGTGCCAGCTACAGGGGGCGACCTGGAAACACCATATATTTT.

The chain links TRBV18 to TRBJ1-1; D not certain. Germline V gene lookup returns CDR1 KGHSH and CDR2 LQKENI. The CDR3 is 14 residues long. Trimming stripped 1 base from V and 1 base from J, with 7 bases between. CDR3 nucleotides: TGTGCCAGCTCACCACAGACATCGAACACTGAAGCTTTCTTT. This sequence encodes CASSPQTSNTEAFF.

In this sample, this clone turned up a few times. J is TRBJ1-2 and V is TRBV19; 7 nucleotides match TRBD1. This CDR3 is built from 15 residues. Germline assignment: CDR1 LNHDA and CDR2 SQIVND (reference sequence). Germline trimming cut 0 bases from V and 4 bases from J; bases unmatched to any gene: 5. In nucleotides, the CDR3 is TGTGCCAGTAGTATAGATGGGACAGAAGGCTATGGCTACACCTTC. Encoded protein: CASSIDGTEGYGYTF.

This clone occurred a few times. This rearrangement joins TRBV6-6 to TRBJ1-1; D gene ambiguous. Deletions cut 0 bases from V and 4 bases from J, with 9 bases between. The germline V gene encodes CDR1 MNHNY and CDR2 SVGAGI (reference sequence). The CDR3 spans 14 residues. The CDR3 DNA reads TGTGCCAGCAGTTACTCGTTTCAGGTCACTGAAGCTTTCTTT. Its translation: CASSYSFQVTEAFF.

This clone was counted a few times. V and J are TRBV7-9 and TRBJ2-7; a possible D gene is TRBD1 (5 bases). V was trimmed by 6 bases and J by 5 bases, leaving 11 bases between them. This CDR3 region has 12 residues. The germline gives CDR1 SEHNR, CDR2 FQNEAQ (reference sequence). The CDR3 DNA is TGTGCCAGCAGTCATACCAGGGACGAGCAGTACTTC. It is translated as CASSHTRDEQYF.

The rearrangement joins TRBV5-4 to TRBJ2-7, with D perhaps matching TRBD1 (6 bases). Trimming pared 7 bases from V and 4 bases from J, leaving 12 bases between. The CDR3 has 12 amino acids. Germline V CDR1 and CDR2: SGHNT, YYREEE (reference sequence). CDR3 sequence: CASGGGPYEQYF. The CDR3, as DNA: TGTGCCAGCGGTGGGGGCCCTTACGAGCAGTACTTC.

This chain links TRBV9 with TRBJ1-2, with TRBD1 matching 8 bases. After removal of 4 bases from V and 7 bases from J, the junction contained 12 bases not matched to a gene. CDR1 is SGDLS, CDR2 YYNGEE, per germline. The CDR3 is 15 amino acids. CDR3 nucleotides: TGTGCCAGCAGCCCCGGTGGACAGGGTGCGGGTGGCTACACCTTC. This sequence encodes CASSPGGQGAGGYTF.

This clone was detected a few times. The chain has TRBV12-2 and TRBJ2-6; TRBD2, as called in the table, went unchecked against the DNA. TRBV12-2 is given as a pseudogene. The CDR3 is 16 residues long. The CDR3 spells CASRRQGGAGANVLTF. DNA of the CDR3: TGTGCAAGTCGGCGGCAGGGAGGTGCTGGGGCCAACGTCCTGACTTTC.

This clone appeared a few times. The chain recombines TRBV28 with TRBJ2-7; the D is unclear. V was pared by 1 base and J by 12 bases, with 10 bases between. The CDR3 covers 11 residues. Germline assignment: CDR1 MDHEN and CDR2 SYDVKM. CDR3: CASSLSGLWYF. The CDR3 nucleotides are TGTGCCAGCAGTTTATCGGGTTTGTGGTACTTC.

A few counts support this clone. The chain has TRBV9 and TRBJ2-7; D is undetermined. Between the trimmed V and J ends, which lost 4 bases and 3 bases, there was a span of 14 bases. In germline, CDR1 is SGDLS, CDR2 YYNGEE. The CDR3 runs 14 residues. The CDR3 here is CASSLSQNNYEQYF. DNA for the CDR3: TGTGCCAGCAGCCTTTCCCAGAACAACTACGAGCAGTACTTC.

V usage is TRBV6-6 and J usage is TRBJ1-5, with 12 bases lining up with TRBD1. The germline V gene has CDR1 MNHNY and CDR2 SVGAGI (reference sequence). Trimming took 7 bases from V and 4 from J; bases not matched to a gene: 8. The CDR3 length is 16 residues. The CDR3 region is CASTSGTGGRNQPQHF. The CDR3 DNA reads as TGTGCCAGCACCTCAGGGACAGGGGGCCGTAATCAGCCCCAGCATTTT.

The V gene is TRBV27, the J gene TRBJ1-4; possibly TRBD1 for D (5 bases). Between the trimmed V and J ends, which lost 3 bases and 8 bases, there was a span of 10 bases. From germline, CDR1 is MNHEY and CDR2 SMNVEV (reference sequence). The CDR3 is made up of 13 amino acids. CDR3 in amino acids: CASSFQGYEKLFF. The CDR3 coding sequence is TGTGCCAGCAGTTTTCAGGGTTACGAAAAACTGTTTTTT.

The V gene is TRBV4-1, the J gene TRBJ2-5, with D possibly being TRBD2 (7 bases). Germline V gene lookup returns CDR1 MGHRA and CDR2 YSYEKL. V gave up 5 bases and J gave up 5 bases, with 24 bases separating them. This CDR3 has 17 residues. The CDR3 DNA sequence: TGCGCCAGCAGCAAACTAATTCGCGGGGGCTCGGGGGAGACCCAGTACTTC. Translation: CASSKLIRGGSGETQYF.

This clone was recorded only once. The chain employs TRBV7-9 and TRBJ1-1; TRBD1 matches at 8 bases. With V trimmed by 2 bases and J by 7 bases, 3 bases remained unmatched. CDR1 SEHNR and CDR2 FQNEAQ come from the germline V gene (reference sequence). The CDR3 sequence is 13 residues long. This CDR3 is CASSLQGAIEAFF. CDR3 nucleotides: TGTGCCAGCAGCTTACAGGGGGCCATTGAAGCTTTCTTT.

This clone has a handful of counts. This CDR3 reads CASSPALYEQYF. CDR3 DNA sequence: TGTGCCAGCAGCCCCGCACTCTACGAGCAGTACTTC. The chain couples TRBV7-2 to TRBJ2-7; D gene unclear. CDR1 is SGHTA and CDR2 is FQGNSA in the germline V gene. The ends were cut back, 5 bases at V and 3 bases at J, with 8 bases in the middle. The CDR3 is 12 residues long.

The chain is built from TRBV27 and TRBJ2-1; maybe TRBD2 (6 bases). The CDR3 runs to 13 residues. In germline, CDR1 is MNHEY, CDR2 SMNVEV (reference sequence). V shed 4 bases and J shed 8 bases, with 12 bases lying between them. DNA of the CDR3: TGTGCCAGCAGTTCCCTAGCGCGGTATGAGCAGTTCTTC. It translates to CASSSLARYEQFF.